This is a list of T cell receptor beta chains from one sample in a study of T-cell memory formation after mild COVID-19. TCRdb reprocessed the 5' RACE reads with MiXCR, giving one entry per CDR3 protein. The sample lists 300,000 to 400,000 distinct CDR3 sequences; 15% to 20% were seen once. Sequenced: PBMCs or a T cell subset sorted from them (not recorded which). All receptors come from a man between 18 and 35 years old who had mild COVID-19 (a few samples of this study predate the infection). Cell type and time point are not known. Both conserved end residues are part of each CDR3. D genes are given only for firm matches. Size is omitted from some rows. Given values are once, few, many or a class for expanded clones.

size: .
D: .
J: TRBJ1-6
V: TRBV7-8
DNA: TGTGCCAGCAGAAGCACTATGAATTCACCCCTCCACTTT
CDR3: CASRSTMNSPLHF

size: few
D: TRBD1
J: TRBJ2-1
V: TRBV4-1
DNA: TGCGCCAGCAGTCCCGGGACAGGGGTAAATGAGCAGTTCTTC
CDR3: CASSPGTGVNEQFF

size: many
D: .
J: TRBJ1-5
V: TRBV7-2
DNA: TGTGCCAGCAGCTTAGCGGCCGTTTACAATCAGCCCCAGCATTTT
CDR3: CASSLAAVYNQPQHF

size: few
D: TRBD2
J: TRBJ2-5
V: TRBV20-1
DNA: TGCAGTGTTGGAAGTAAGCGGGGGATCCAAGAGACCCAGTACTTC
CDR3: CSVGSKRGIQETQYF

size: few
D: TRBD1
J: TRBJ1-5
V: TRBV12-3/TRBV12-4
DNA: TGTGCCAGCAGTCCCCGGGACAGGGCGCAGAGAAATCAGCCCCAGCATTTT
CDR3: CASSPRDRAQRNQPQHF

size: many
D: TRBD1
J: TRBJ2-1
V: TRBV5-5
DNA: TGTGCCAGCAGCCCTATATTTGATGCGACAGGGAATGTCAATGAGCAGTTCTTC
CDR3: CASSPIFDATGNVNEQFF

size: few
D: .
J: TRBJ1-6
V: TRBV6-5
DNA: TGTGCCAGCAGTTACATTCCGGGGTTGGCTTCACCCCTCCACTTT
CDR3: CASSYIPGLASPLHF

size: few
D: .
J: TRBJ1-5
V: TRBV12-3/TRBV12-4
DNA: TGTGCCAGCAGTGTGGACTCTTTCGGAAATCAGCCCCAGCATTTT
CDR3: CASSVDSFGNQPQHF

size: few
D: .
J: TRBJ2-7
V: TRBV6-5
DNA: TGTGCCAGCAGAACGACTAACACCCCCTACGAGCAGTACTTC
CDR3: CASRTTNTPYEQYF

size: .
D: .
J: TRBJ2-7
V: TRBV20-1
DNA: TGCAGTGCTAGCGGTAGATGGCAGGGGATGTACGAGCAGTACTTC
CDR3: CSASGRWQGMYEQYF

size: .
D: .
J: TRBJ2-1
V: TRBV7-6
DNA: TGTGCCAGCAGCTTTGACCCAGGGGATGAGCAGTCCTTC
CDR3: CASSFDPGDEQSF

size: few
D: .
J: TRBJ2-1
V: TRBV11-2
DNA: TGTGCCAGCAGCTTAGGCAGGGTGGATGAGCAGTTCTTC
CDR3: CASSLGRVDEQFF

size: .
D: .
J: TRBJ1-5
V: TRBV7-9
DNA: TGTGCCAGCAGCTTAGGGGGTAGGGATCAGCCCCAGCATTTT
CDR3: CASSLGGRDQPQHF

size: .
D: .
J: TRBJ2-1
V: TRBV4-2
DNA: TGTGCCAGCAGCCCCGAAGACGGGATAAATGAGCAGTTCTTC
CDR3: CASSPEDGINEQFF

size: .
D: .
J: TRBJ2-3
V: TRBV12-3/TRBV12-4
DNA: TGTGCCAGCAGTTTCCGTAGCCAGGGAAGCACAGATACGCAGTATTTT
CDR3: CASSFRSQGSTDTQYF

size: few
D: TRBD2
J: TRBJ2-3
V: TRBV7-2
DNA: TGTGCCAGCAGCTTAGCTCGACTAGCGGGGGGGAACACAGATACGCAGTATTTT
CDR3: CASSLARLAGGNTDTQYF